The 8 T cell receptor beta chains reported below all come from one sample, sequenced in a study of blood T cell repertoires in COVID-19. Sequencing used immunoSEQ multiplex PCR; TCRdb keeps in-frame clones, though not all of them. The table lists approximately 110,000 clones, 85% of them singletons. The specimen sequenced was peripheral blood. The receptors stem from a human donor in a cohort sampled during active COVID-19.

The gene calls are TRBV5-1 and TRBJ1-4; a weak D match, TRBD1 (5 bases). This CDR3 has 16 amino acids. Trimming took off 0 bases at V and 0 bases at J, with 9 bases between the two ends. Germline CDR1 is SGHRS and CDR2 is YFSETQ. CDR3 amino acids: CASSLGRDATNEKLFF. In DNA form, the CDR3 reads TGCGCCAGCAGCTTGGGGAGGGACGCAACTAATGAAAAACTGTTTTTT.

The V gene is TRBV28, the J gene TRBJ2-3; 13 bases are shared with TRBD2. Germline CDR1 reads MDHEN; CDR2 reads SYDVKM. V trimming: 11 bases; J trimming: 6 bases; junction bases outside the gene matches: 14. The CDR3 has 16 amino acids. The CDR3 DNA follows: TGTGCCGCGGGGACTAGCGGGGCCAGAAACGCCGATACGCAGTATTTT. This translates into CAAGTSGARNADTQYF.

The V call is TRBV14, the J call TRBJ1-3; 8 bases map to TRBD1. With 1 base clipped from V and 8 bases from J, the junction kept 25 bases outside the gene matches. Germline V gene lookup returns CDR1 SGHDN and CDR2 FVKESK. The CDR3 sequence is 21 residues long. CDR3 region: CASSQVSLDRADRKWVDTIYF. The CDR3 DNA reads TGTGCCAGCAGCCAAGTGTCATTGGACAGGGCGGATCGTAAGTGGGTAGACACCATATATTTT.

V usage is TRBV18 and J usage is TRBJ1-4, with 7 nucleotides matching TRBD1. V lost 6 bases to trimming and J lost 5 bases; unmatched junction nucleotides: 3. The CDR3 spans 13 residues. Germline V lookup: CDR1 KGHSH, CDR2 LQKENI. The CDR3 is CASSGTENEKLFF. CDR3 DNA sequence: TGTGCCAGCTCGGGGACAGAGAATGAAAAACTGTTTTTT.

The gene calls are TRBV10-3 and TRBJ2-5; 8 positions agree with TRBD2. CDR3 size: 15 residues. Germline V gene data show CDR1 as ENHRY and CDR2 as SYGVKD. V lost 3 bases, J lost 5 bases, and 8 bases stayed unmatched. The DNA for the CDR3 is TGTGCCATCAGTGATTACCGGGGGGGCTCCGAGACCCAGTACTTC. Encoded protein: CAISDYRGGSETQYF.

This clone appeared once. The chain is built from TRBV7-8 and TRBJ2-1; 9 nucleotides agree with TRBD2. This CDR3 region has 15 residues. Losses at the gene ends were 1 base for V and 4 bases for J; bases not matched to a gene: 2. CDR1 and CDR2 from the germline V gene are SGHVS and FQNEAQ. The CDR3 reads CASSLEAGGYNEQFF. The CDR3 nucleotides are TGTGCCAGCAGCTTAGAAGCGGGGGGATACAATGAGCAGTTCTTC. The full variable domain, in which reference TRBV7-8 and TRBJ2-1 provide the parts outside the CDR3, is GAGVSQSPRYKVAKRGQDVALRCDPISGHVSLFWYQQALGQGPEFLTYFQNEAQLDKSGLPSDRFFAERPEGSVSTLKIQRTQQEDSAVYLCASSLEAGGYNEQFFGPGTRLTVL.

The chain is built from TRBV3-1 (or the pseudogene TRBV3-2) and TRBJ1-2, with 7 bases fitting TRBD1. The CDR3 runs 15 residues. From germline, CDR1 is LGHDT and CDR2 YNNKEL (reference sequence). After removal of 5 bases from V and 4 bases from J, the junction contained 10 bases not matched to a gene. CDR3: CASSDWAGGTYGYTF. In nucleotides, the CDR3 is TGTGCCAGCAGCGACTGGGCAGGGGGAACCTATGGCTACACCTTC.

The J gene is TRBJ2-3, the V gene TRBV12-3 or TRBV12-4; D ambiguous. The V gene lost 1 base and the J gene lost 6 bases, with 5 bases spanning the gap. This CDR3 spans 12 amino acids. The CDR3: CASSLGHDTQYF. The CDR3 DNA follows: TGTGCCAGCAGTTTAGGACATGATACGCAGTATTTT.